This T cell receptor beta chain was sequenced in a study of cytomegalovirus exposure and HLA in healthy donors. Study-wide results and caveats: Specificity for CMV antigens was confirmed in vitro for a few of the CMV-associated chains.

The CDR3 runs 13 residues. The germline V and J ends were trimmed by 2 bases and 5 bases, with 10 bases remaining between them. CDR1 and CDR2 (germline): SQVTM, ANQGSEA. Points on this clone: The antigen remains unidentified.

The PCR contained 60 Vbeta and 13 Jbeta primers. Some clones are missing from TCRdb's copy, which holds only in-frame ones; the method was immunoSEQ multiplex PCR. The table lists around 140,000 clones, approximately 80% of them singletons. Source material: PBMCs. This TCR was sampled from a woman aged 40 to 49 in good health and CMV-seronegative. The chain combines TRBV29-1 with TRBJ1-5, with a weak D call TRBD1 (5 bases). The CDR3 spells CSVEMGGDQPQHF. The DNA of the CDR3 is TGCAGCGTTGAAATGGGAGGGGATCAGCCCCAGCATTTT.